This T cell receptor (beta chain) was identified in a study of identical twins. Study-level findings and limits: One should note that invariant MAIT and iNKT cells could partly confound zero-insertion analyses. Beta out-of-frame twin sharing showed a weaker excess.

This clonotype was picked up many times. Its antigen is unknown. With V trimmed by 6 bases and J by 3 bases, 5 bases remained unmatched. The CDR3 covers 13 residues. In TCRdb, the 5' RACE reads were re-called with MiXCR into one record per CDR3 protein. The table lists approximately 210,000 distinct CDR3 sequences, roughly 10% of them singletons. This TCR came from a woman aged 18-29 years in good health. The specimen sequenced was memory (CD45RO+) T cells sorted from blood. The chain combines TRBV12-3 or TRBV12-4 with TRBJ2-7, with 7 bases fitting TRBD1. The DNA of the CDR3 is TGTGCCAGCAGCCCCCGGGACAGCTACGAGCAGTACTTC. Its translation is CASSPRDSYEQYF.